This entry is about one T cell receptor beta chain. This sample was included in a study of blood T cell repertoires in COVID-19. Study-wide context: Samples representing acute and convalescent COVID-19 were sourced from the United States, Italy and Spain.

Per the germline V gene, CDR1 is SGHAT and CDR2 is FQNNGV. The CDR3 length is 16 residues. The trim removed 1 base at V and 2 bases at J, leaving 1 base unmatched. The repertoire was sequenced with immunoSEQ multiplex PCR; TCRdb's copy has only in-frame clones and lacks some. The sample has roughly 180,000 clones, 80% to 85% seen once. The sample was peripheral blood. This receptor was obtained from a young woman with acute or convalescent COVID-19. This sequence joins TRBV11-2 and TRBJ2-2; 10 bases fit TRBD2. CDR3 region: CASSLGTSGNTGELFF. In DNA form, the CDR3 reads TGTGCCAGCAGCTTAGGGACTAGCGGTAACACCGGGGAGCTGTTTTTT.